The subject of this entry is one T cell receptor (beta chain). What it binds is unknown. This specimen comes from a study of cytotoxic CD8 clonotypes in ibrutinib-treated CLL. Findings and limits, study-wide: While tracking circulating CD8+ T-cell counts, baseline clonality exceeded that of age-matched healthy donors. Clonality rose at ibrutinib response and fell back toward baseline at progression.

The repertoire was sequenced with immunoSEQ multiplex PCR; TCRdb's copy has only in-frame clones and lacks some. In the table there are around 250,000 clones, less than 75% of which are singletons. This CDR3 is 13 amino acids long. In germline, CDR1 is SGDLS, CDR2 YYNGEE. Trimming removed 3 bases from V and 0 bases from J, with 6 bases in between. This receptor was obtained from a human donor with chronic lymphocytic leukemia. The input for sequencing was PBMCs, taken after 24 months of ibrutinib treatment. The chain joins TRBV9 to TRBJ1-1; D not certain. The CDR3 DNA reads TGTGCCAGCAGCGAAACCCTGAACACTGAAGCTTTCTTT. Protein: CASSETLNTEAFF.